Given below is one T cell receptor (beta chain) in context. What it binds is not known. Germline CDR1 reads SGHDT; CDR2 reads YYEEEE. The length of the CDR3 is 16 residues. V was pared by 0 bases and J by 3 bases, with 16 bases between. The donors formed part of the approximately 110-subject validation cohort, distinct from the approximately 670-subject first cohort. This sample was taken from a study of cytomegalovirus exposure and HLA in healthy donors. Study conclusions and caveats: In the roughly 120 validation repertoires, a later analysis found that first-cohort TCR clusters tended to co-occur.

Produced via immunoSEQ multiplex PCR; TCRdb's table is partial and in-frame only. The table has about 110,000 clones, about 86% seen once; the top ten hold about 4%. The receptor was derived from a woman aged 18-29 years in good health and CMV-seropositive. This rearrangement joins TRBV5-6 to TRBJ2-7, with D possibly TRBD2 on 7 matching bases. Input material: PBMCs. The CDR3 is CASSLEGGGPDYEQYF. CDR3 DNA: TGTGCCAGCAGCTTGGAGGGCGGGGGCCCAGACTACGAGCAGTACTTC.